The present TCR beta chain was sequenced within a study of cytomegalovirus exposure and HLA in healthy donors (dated by TCRdb to between 2016 and 2019). Regarding the research as a whole: In an earlier analysis of roughly 500 of the donors, 250 to 350 Gb of sequence data and about 110 million unique TCR beta sequences from some 170 million T cells were reported. Approximately 300 gigabases of sequencing data and around 90 million unique TCR sequences made up an early release that covered under 750 HLA-typed donors. Of the approximately 400 genotyped donors, over 70% fell in the genetic ancestry cluster associated with self-reported Caucasian donors. The aim of the study was to test whether cataloging public T cell receptors could identify signatures of past pathogen exposure. The T cell repertoires of 550 to 850 subjects were profiled by immunosequencing and related to cytomegalovirus serostatus. Along with the roughly 670-subject first cohort, a separate validation cohort of about 110 different subjects was used. The study combined high-throughput TCR immunosequencing, statistical association of individual TCRs with disease status, and machine learning to predict cytomegalovirus infection status. In a later analysis, previously published TCR beta repertoires from 550 to 700 donors were re-analyzed and high-resolution HLA genotyping was added so that TCR occurrence patterns could be studied. Rather than drawing on any new phenotypic data, the later analysis identified candidate immune exposures from TCR beta sequences and the way those sequences occurred across donors. To decide whether each TCR beta V gene segment behaved as functional or pseudogenic, an earlier analysis of some 580 of the donors relied on high-throughput TCR beta sequencing. Donor age, sex, ethnicity and CMV serostatus were collected together with the repertoire data. In a later genetic analysis, genome-wide SNP genotypes for about 65% of the roughly 700 donors were used, and that subset was treated as a discovery cohort. All discovery cohort repertoires had been generated using a single sequencing platform. HLA typing included class I and class II loci at four-digit resolution. Typing coverage differed by locus: A, B, C, DRB1 and DQB1 were typed in about 620-640 donors, DQA1 in around 500, DPA1 in roughly 590, and DPB1 in 450 to 490. Roughly five DR-DQ haplotypes were treated as single units for association and clustering because of strong linkage in the cohort. Among about 390 genotyped donors of the cohort, an average of approximately 240,000 unique TCR beta nucleotide sequences were sequenced per donor, around 18% of them non-productive.

In total, 600 or so healthy bone marrow donors made up the cohort. All cohort members were sampled while nominally healthy, although unrecorded immune exposures were likely present. The donor was CMV seropositive and belonged to the group of 270 or so seropositive cohort members. A peripheral blood sample was collected from each donor, and TCR beta sequencing was performed on peripheral blood mononuclear cells. The Qiagen DNeasy Blood Extraction Kit was used to extract genomic DNA from the blood cell samples. Including cysteine and phenylalanine, the CDR3 has 16 amino acids. CDR3 DNA only is kept here, 48 bases in frame from base 1. The germline V gene sets CDR1 to ENHRY and CDR2 to SYGVKD. V is cut back by 0 bases and J by 0 bases, with 2 bases in the junction unmatched. The research as a whole found: In vitro tests confirmed that a few of the cytomegalovirus-associated TCR beta chains recognize cytomegalovirus antigens. Immune exposure information for the cohort was limited to CMV serostatus. A cluster of highly shared sequence variants was judged likely to be a technical artifact of the sequencing pipeline. A later genetic analysis reported fewer N-insertions in productive TCRs among donors in an Asian-associated ancestry cluster than the roughly 700-donor mean. Because the 87-base-pair reads could not distinguish some IMGT-functional V segments, including TRBV6-2 and TRBV6-3, those segments were excluded. In both the original and validation cohorts, the classifier was reported to diagnose cytomegalovirus status with high specificity and sensitivity. The authors suggested that the approach could potentially be generalized to other disease states and immunological phenotypes. A later analysis found that HLA-associated TCR beta chains were more clonally expanded and had lower generation probabilities than equally common non-associated chains. A later analysis found that TCR association rates varied across HLA loci, with DRB1 alleles showing the most associated TCRs and HLA-C alleles the fewest. Because some donors lacked HLA typing at each locus, the association tests relied only on the typed subset. Because counts were too low, fewer than 20 rarely observed V segments, including chromosome 9 orphons, were excluded from the earlier analysis of 587 of the donors. Assigning TCR associations to individual alleles was difficult when HLA alleles, especially DR and DQ, strongly co-occurred. Broadly in line with IMGT annotations, most TCR beta V segments showed up in productive rearrangements about 87% or about 30% of the time in an earlier analysis of 587 of the donors. The study gave a list of around 170 TCR beta chains associated with cytomegalovirus. In a later genetic analysis, a missense DCLRE1C variant was associated with V-gene and J-gene trimming of TCR beta chains, and the association was replicated in an independent cohort. In this cohort, only TCR beta chains were sequenced, and detectable features were limited by the absence of alpha or paired-chain data. Roughly uniform sequencing depth across donors was assumed in presence/absence analyses, although this assumption may not hold. A further reported finding was that TCR beta sequences accurately predicted the HLA-A and HLA-B alleles for most subjects in the first cohort. Most TCR sequences were seen in very few donors, while some public TCRs were found in many individuals. Most CMV-associated TCR beta chains appeared to be HLA-restricted in a later analysis, and the HLA associations seemed to be driven largely by CMV exposure. Correlated functional status among segregating V segments might be attributable to linkage disequilibrium, but an unknown experimental factor could not be ruled out. According to a later analysis, parvovirus B19, influenza, CMV and Epstein-Barr virus appeared linked to several top co-occurrence clusters. Specific HLA alleles were associated with 15,000 to 20,000 TCR beta sequences at a false discovery rate of 0.05 in a later analysis.

With respect to this clone: Its antigen remains undetermined. Nothing much larger sits one base from this clone, and base qualities are not available.

Preparation of the library involved the immunoSEQ multiplex PCR assay. A mixture of 60 forward primers for TCR Vbeta segments and 13 reverse primers for TCR Jbeta segments was used in the multiplex PCR. The CDR3 region of rearranged TCR beta genes was amplified from genomic DNA by a multiplex PCR assay. Amplified TCR beta libraries were sequenced as 87-base-pair reads on the Illumina HiSeq System. The source study handled its data this way. A later analysis counted 75 million to 100 million unique TCR beta chains across the 500 to 850 repertoires, and 10 million to 12 million of these chains were shared by at least two donors. Raw reads were error-corrected and collapsed into unique sequences by a nearest-neighbor algorithm in which closely related sequences were merged to remove PCR and sequencing errors. V, D and J gene segments were assigned by aligning CDR3 sequences to IMGT reference sequences. For a sequence to be retained, at least a six-nucleotide match to both a V gene segment and a J gene segment was required. Rearrangements were classified as productive when the CDR3 lacked stop codons and remained in frame with V and J, and all other rearrangements were classified as non-productive. Following IMGT convention, CDR3 was defined as the stretch from the second conserved V-encoded cysteine up to the conserved J-encoded phenylalanine. Sequences without an unambiguous match to a single V gene segment were excluded from the earlier analysis of approximately 560 of the donors. An earlier analysis of about 600 of the donors called V segments functional above 56.7% productive rearrangements and segregating when the between-donor standard deviation exceeded 5%. To diagnose cytomegalovirus status from the catalog of TCR beta chain sequences, a statistical classification framework was built. In a later analysis, TCR nucleotide sequences were compared against IMGT/GENE-DB human TR gene sequences so that V and J genes could be assigned. In a later analysis, CDR3 sequences and most-parsimonious VDJ recombination scenarios were assigned using the TCRdist pipeline. In a later analysis, each TCR beta chain was defined by its CDR3 amino acid sequence together with its V-gene family, and reads lacking a unique V-gene family were excluded. As a way to deal with suspected cross-contamination and a sequencing artifact, a later analysis dropped 592 nucleotide sequences that were highly shared and had low generation probability. A later analysis calculated a clonal expansion index for each public chain from normalized within-repertoire ranks of inferred template counts. Generation probabilities in a later analysis came from a VDJ recombination model fitted to out-of-frame rearrangements, and those results were checked against IGoR. In a later analysis, TCR-TCR, TCR-HLA and TCR-CMV co-occurrence was scored with hypergeometric tests, and a repertoire-size bias correction was applied to TCR pairs. A later analysis estimated false discovery rates by permuting HLA or CMV assignments 20 times. A later analysis grouped co-occurring TCRs with DBSCAN, adding TCRdist sequence similarity when clustering within HLA-allele-positive subsets. Co-occurrence clustering excluded repertoires with fewer than 30,000 or more than 120,000 public chains, plus five with anomalous nucleotide sharing. In its TCRdb copy, this immuneACCESS table keeps in-frame sequences only and misses some clones. Where compared with another copy, unresolved V genes explain less than half of these, and the others have no known cause. That table furnishes V, J and clone size, whereas the DNA furnished D and trimming. The sample contains about 140,000 clones, 65% to 70% of them found a single time. Around 9.3% of the sample is taken by the ten largest.

The sequence derives from a man aged 25-45 years in good health and CMV-seropositive. The chain couples TRBV10-3 to TRBJ1-5, and TRBD1 matches 7 of the central bases. Material for sequencing was PBMCs. The nucleotide sequence reads TGTGCCATCAGTGAGTCAGGGACAGTTAGCAATCAGCCCCAGCATTTT. Translated, this is CAISESGTVSNQPQHF.